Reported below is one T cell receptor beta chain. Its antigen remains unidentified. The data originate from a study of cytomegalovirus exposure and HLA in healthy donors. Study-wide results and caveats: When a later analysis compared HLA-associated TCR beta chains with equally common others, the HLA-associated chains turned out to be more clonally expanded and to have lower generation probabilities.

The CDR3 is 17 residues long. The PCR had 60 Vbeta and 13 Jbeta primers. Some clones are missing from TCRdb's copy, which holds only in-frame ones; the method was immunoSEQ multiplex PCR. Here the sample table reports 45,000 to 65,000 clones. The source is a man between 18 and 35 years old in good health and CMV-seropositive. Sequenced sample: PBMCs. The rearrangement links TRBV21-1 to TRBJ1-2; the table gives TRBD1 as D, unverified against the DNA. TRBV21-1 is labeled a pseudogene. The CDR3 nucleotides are TGTGCCAGCAGCACCTACACAAACCGGGACAGCAACTATGGCTACACCTTC. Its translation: CASSTYTNRDSNYGYTF.